These T cell receptor beta chains were read from a single sample in a study of glioma-infiltrating T cells. TCRdb processed the multiplex PCR reads anew with MiXCR; each CDR3 protein has one entry. Here the sample spans about 140,000 distinct CDR3 sequences, roughly two fifths being singletons. Input material: glioma tissue, nonneoplastic brain tissue, or PBMCs (not recorded which). The receptors stem from a human donor with low-grade glioma or glioblastoma, undergoing nonglioma brain surgery, or in good health (not recorded which). Each CDR3 is given with its conserved first and last residue. The D gene is left open where the match is weak. The size field is filled for only some rows; it gives once, few, many or a size class.

size,V,D,J,DNA,CDR3
many,TRBV4-1,NA,TRBJ2-5,TGCGCCAGCAGCCAAGATGACCGACTTGGGGAGACCCAGTACTTC,CASSQDDRLGETQYF
many,TRBV20-1,NA,TRBJ2-3,TGCAGTGCCTCGGGAGATACGCAGTATTTT,CSASGDTQYF
NA,TRBV7-6,NA,TRBJ2-1,TGTGCCAGCAGCTCCCGGACTGACAATGAGCAGTTCTTC,CASSSRTDNEQFF
NA,TRBV2,TRBD1,TRBJ1-5,TGTGCCAGCAGTGTACGACAGGGGGTGGGCAATCAGCCCCAGCATTTT,CASSVRQGVGNQPQHF
few,TRBV6-1,NA,TRBJ2-4,TGTGCCAGCAGTGATAATAGTCCTGGGAACATTCAGTACTTC,CASSDNSPGNIQYF
NA,TRBV6-4,NA,TRBJ1-1,TGTGCCAGCAGTGACAGGGCCGACACTGAAGCTTTCTTT,CASSDRADTEAFF
NA,TRBV20-1,NA,TRBJ1-5,TGCAGTGCTACAGGGGTGAGCAATCAGCCCCAGCATTTT,CSATGVSNQPQHF
few,TRBV6-2/TRBV6-3,NA,TRBJ1-1,TGTGCCAGCAGTTACAGGGGCAGCCTACAGGGAACTGAAGCTTTCTTT,CASSYRGSLQGTEAFF
few,TRBV6-2/TRBV6-3,NA,TRBJ2-7,TGTGCCAGCAGTACTCGGATCCGAAGCTCCTACGAGCAGTACTTC,CASSTRIRSSYEQYF
NA,TRBV2,NA,TRBJ1-5,TGTGCCAGCAGTGAAGCGCTTGGAGGGTTCCAGCCCCAGCATTTT,CASSEALGGFQPQHF
NA,TRBV7-2,TRBD2,TRBJ2-7,TGTGCCAGCAGCTTAGAAGCGGGGGGTAGCTCCTACGAGCAGTACTTC,CASSLEAGGSSYEQYF
NA,TRBV27,TRBD2,TRBJ2-5,TGTGCCAGCAGTGGGACTAGCGGGGGACAAGAGACCCAGTACTTC,CASSGTSGGQETQYF
NA,TRBV5-6,NA,TRBJ2-3,TGTGCCAGCAGCTTGAGGTTTGAGCGGAGCACAGATACGCAGTATTTT,CASSLRFERSTDTQYF
NA,TRBV28,TRBD2,TRBJ2-2,TGTGCCAGCAGTTTAATTCGGGGACTAGCGGGAGGAACGAACACCGGGGAGCTGTTTTTT,CASSLIRGLAGGTNTGELFF
NA,TRBV7-9,NA,TRBJ1-5,TGTGCCAGCAGCTTATTCCCAGCGGGAGTTAATCAGCCCCAGCATTTT,CASSLFPAGVNQPQHF
NA,TRBV6-1,NA,TRBJ2-5,TGTGCCAGCCGAGGGACAGAGACCCAGTACTTC,CASRGTETQYF
NA,TRBV2,NA,TRBJ2-1,TGTGCCAGCAGGCGGACGAGCTCCTACAATGAGCAGTTCTTC,CASRRTSSYNEQFF
NA,TRBV2,NA,TRBJ1-6,TGTGCCAGCGCAGTCTACTATAATTCACCCCTCCACTTT,CASAVYYNSPLHF
NA,TRBV4-2,NA,TRBJ1-2,TGTGCCAGCAGCCAAGATCCAGGATTGAACTATGGCTACACCTTC,CASSQDPGLNYGYTF
few,TRBV4-1,TRBD1,TRBJ2-1,TGCGCCAGCAGCCAAGAGTCGGGACAGGATGATGAGCAGTTCTTC,CASSQESGQDDEQFF
NA,TRBV19,TRBD1,TRBJ1-5,TGTGCCAGTAGCCTCTCCGGGACAGGGGGTCAGCCCCAGCATTTT,CASSLSGTGGQPQHF
once,TRBV20-1,NA,TRBJ1-1,TGCAGTGCTAGAAGACTAGAGAACACTGAAGCTTTCTTT,CSARRLENTEAFF
NA,TRBV2,TRBD1,TRBJ1-3,TGTGCCAGCGGGGACAGGGGTAAAGACACCATATATTTT,CASGDRGKDTIYF
once,TRBV28,TRBD2,TRBJ2-2,TGTGCCAGCACTAGCGGAGTGAACACCGGGGAGCTGTTTTTT,CASTSGVNTGELFF
few,TRBV6-1,NA,TRBJ2-4,TGTGCCAGCAGTGACAGTCTTGGCAACATTCAGTACTTC,CASSDSLGNIQYF
NA,TRBV2,NA,TRBJ1-2,TGTGCCAGCAGTGAGGAGGACAGTGTAGGAGGCTACACCTTC,CASSEEDSVGGYTF
few,TRBV7-9,TRBD2,TRBJ2-2,TGTGCCAGCAGCTTCGGGACTAGCGGGCCCGGGGAGCTGTTTTTT,CASSFGTSGPGELFF
once,TRBV12-3/TRBV12-4,TRBD1,TRBJ1-5,TGTGCCAGCACCGAGACAGGGCAGCCCCAGCATTTT,CASTETGQPQHF
NA,TRBV6-1,NA,TRBJ2-3,TGCGCCAGCAGATGGGCAGAACTCACAGATACGCAGTATTTT,CASRWAELTDTQYF
NA,TRBV18,NA,TRBJ2-3,TGTGCCAGCTCACCATGGGACAGCACAGATACGCAGTATTTT,CASSPWDSTDTQYF
NA,TRBV20-1,TRBD2,TRBJ2-1,TGCAGTGCTAGAGCCTTCCTAGCGGGAGTTCCCAATGAGCAGTTCTTC,CSARAFLAGVPNEQFF
NA,TRBV6-2/TRBV6-3,NA,TRBJ1-1,TGTGCCAGCAGAACGGGGAGTACTGAAGCTTTCTTT,CASRTGSTEAFF
NA,TRBV7-3,TRBD2,TRBJ2-1,TGTGCCAGCAGCCTAGCGGGGGGGCCTTATGAGCAGTTCTTC,CASSLAGGPYEQFF
once,TRBV20-1,TRBD2,TRBJ2-5,TGCAGTGCTAGTAAGCGGGAGGAGACCCAGTACTTC,CSASKREETQYF
NA,TRBV20-1,TRBD2,TRBJ2-1,TGCAGTGCCGTAGCGGGAGGAAAAGAGACCGAGTACTTC,CSAVAGGKETEYF
few,TRBV4-1,NA,TRBJ2-1,TGCGCCAGCAGCCAAGACAGGAGCTCCTACAATGAGCAGTTCTTC,CASSQDRSSYNEQFF
few,TRBV7-3,NA,TRBJ1-1,TGTGCCAGCAGCCGACAAAGGAACACTGAAGCTTTCTTT,CASSRQRNTEAFF
few,TRBV18,NA,TRBJ2-7,TGTGCCAGCTCACCAGTGACTAGTTCCTACGAGCAGTACTTC,CASSPVTSSYEQYF
NA,TRBV5-1,NA,TRBJ2-7,TGCGCCAGCAGCCCGGACAACTACGAGCAGTACTTC,CASSPDNYEQYF
once,TRBV7-3,TRBD1,TRBJ2-2,TGTGCCAGCAGCTTAAGGGACAGGGGGGGAACCGGGGAGCTGTTTTTT,CASSLRDRGGTGELFF